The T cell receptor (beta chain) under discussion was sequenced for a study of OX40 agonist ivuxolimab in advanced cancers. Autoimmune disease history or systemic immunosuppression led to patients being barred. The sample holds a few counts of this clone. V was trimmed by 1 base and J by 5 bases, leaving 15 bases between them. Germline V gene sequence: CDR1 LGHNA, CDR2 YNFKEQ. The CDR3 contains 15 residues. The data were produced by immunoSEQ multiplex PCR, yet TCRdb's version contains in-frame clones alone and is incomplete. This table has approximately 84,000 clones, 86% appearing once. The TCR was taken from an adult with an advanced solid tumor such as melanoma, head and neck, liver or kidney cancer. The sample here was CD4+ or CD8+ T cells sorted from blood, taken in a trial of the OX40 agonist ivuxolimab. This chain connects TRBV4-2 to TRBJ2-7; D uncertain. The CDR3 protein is CASSQVGAWSHEQYF. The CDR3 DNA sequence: TGTGCCAGCAGCCAAGTGGGCGCGTGGAGCCACGAGCAGTACTTC.